The 24 T cell receptor beta chains given below trace back to one sample, sequenced in a study of shared clonotypes between healthy human individuals. Assay used: immunoSEQ multiplex PCR; TCRdb lists only in-frame clones, some missing. The sample has some 580,000 clones; approximately 97% are singletons. The sample consisted of naive CD4+ T cells sorted from blood. The subset: CD45RA+ positively selected. The receptor source for this set is a woman aged 25 to 39 in good health.

This chain joins TRBV2 and TRBJ2-7; 14 nucleotides align to TRBD2. This CDR3 has 16 amino acids. CDR1 is SNHLY and CDR2 is FYNNEI in the germline V gene. The junction had 5 bases not matched to a gene; V was cut back by 5 bases and J by 2 bases. DNA for the CDR3: TGTGCCAGCAGTCAAGAGACTAGCGGGAGGGCCTACGAGCAGTACTTC. This sequence encodes CASSQETSGRAYEQYF.

The sample holds one count of this clone. The chain employs TRBV13 and TRBJ2-7, with D tentatively TRBD2 (5 bases). The germline gives CDR1 PRHDT, CDR2 FYEKMQ (reference sequence). Trimming cost V 0 bases and J 0 bases, with 9 bases left between them. The CDR3 runs to 15 residues. CDR3 amino acids: CASSLGGSSSYEQYF. The CDR3 DNA follows: TGTGCCAGCAGCTTAGGGGGGAGCAGCTCCTACGAGCAGTACTTC. Complete variable domain (other parts from reference TRBV13 and TRBJ2-7): AAGVIQSPRHLIKEKRETATLKCYPIPRHDTVYWYQQGPGQDPQFLISFYEKMQSDKGSIPDRFSAQQFSDYHSELNMSSLELGDSALYFCASSLGGSSSYEQYFGPGTRLTVT.

CDR3 in DNA: TGCAGCGTTGGTATCCTAGCGGGCACAGATACGCAGTATTTT. Translating gives CSVGILAGTDTQYF. The gene calls are TRBV29-1 and TRBJ2-3, with 7 bases lining up with TRBD2. CDR3 size: 14 residues. After removal of 4 bases from V and 1 base from J, the junction contained 5 bases not matched to a gene. Germline V gene data show CDR1 as SQVTM and CDR2 as ANQGSEA.

The rearrangement joins TRBV21-1 to TRBJ2-2; the D call TRBD1 from the table was never checked on the DNA. TRBV21-1 is marked as a pseudogene. The length of the CDR3 is 18 residues. The DNA for the CDR3 is TGTGCCAGCAGCTCTCGAGAAGACCGAAGGGGGAACACCGGGGAGCTGTTTTTT. Protein: CASSSREDRRGNTGELFF.

The chain has TRBV2 and TRBJ1-4, with 7 bases lining up with TRBD1. Germline lookup yields CDR1 SNHLY and CDR2 FYNNEI. The CDR3 totals 16 residues. Trimming took 7 bases from V and 7 from J; bases not matched to a gene: 15. The CDR3, as DNA: TGTGCCAGCAATAGACAGGGAGAGGCCAAGGGTGAAAAACTGTTTTTT. It codes for CASNRQGEAKGEKLFF.

The chain links TRBV28 to TRBJ2-7; D tentatively reads TRBD1 or TRBD2 (5 bases each). Per the germline V gene, CDR1 is MDHEN and CDR2 is SYDVKM. The V end was cut by 8 bases, the J end by 0 bases, with 14 bases between. CDR3 length equals 14 residues. For the CDR3, the DNA is TGTGCCAGCTTAAACTGGGGGAGCTCCTACGAGCAGTACTTC. Translation: CASLNWGSSYEQYF.

The V gene is TRBV5-5, the J gene TRBJ1-1; no clear D gene. V gave up 4 bases and J gave up 1 base, with 8 bases separating them. The CDR3 spans 13 residues. Germline lookup yields CDR1 SGHKS and CDR2 YYEKEE (reference sequence). CDR3 sequence: CASSRKGNTEAFF. CDR3 coding DNA: TGTGCCAGCAGCCGGAAGGGGAACACTGAAGCTTTCTTT.

A word on this clone: Other nucleotide sequences from this sample produce the same CDR3. The CDR3, as DNA: TGTGCCAGCAGCTTGACTGGAAACACCATATATTTT. It codes for CASSLTGNTIYF. This chain links TRBV7-9 with TRBJ1-3; D is unresolved. Trimming cost V 3 bases and J 2 bases, with 2 bases left between them. CDR3 length: 12 amino acids. The germline CDR1 and CDR2 sequences are SEHNR and FQNEAQ (reference sequence).

V is TRBV21-1 and J is TRBJ2-7; TRBD2 reflects the table's D call only, with no check against the DNA. TRBV21-1 is listed as a pseudogene. The CDR3 spans 15 residues. DNA for the CDR3: TGTGCCAGCAGCAGAATGACTAGCGGGAGCGACGAGCAGTACTTC. It codes for CASSRMTSGSDEQYF.

The genes are TRBV6-5 and TRBJ2-1, with 9 bases aligning to TRBD1. V was clipped by 6 bases and J by 10 bases; unmatched bases: 7. Germline CDR1 MNHEY, CDR2 SVGAGI. This CDR3 has 13 residues. This CDR3 reads CASSRDRAGEQFF. CDR3 bases: TGTGCCAGCAGCAGGGACAGGGCTGGAGAGCAGTTCTTC.

The chain employs TRBV18 and TRBJ2-3; TRBD1 matches at 7 bases. This CDR3 has 14 residues. V was pared by 3 bases and J by 6 bases, with 6 bases of the junction left unmatched. Germline loops: CDR1 KGHSH, CDR2 LQKENI. The CDR3 DNA reads as TGTGCCAGCTCACCCCGCAGGGGGTTGGATACGCAGTATTTT. Translation gives CASSPRRGLDTQYF. Complete variable domain (other parts from reference TRBV18 and TRBJ2-3): NAGVMQNPRHLVRRRGQEARLRCSPMKGHSHVYWYRQLPEEGLKFMVYLQKENIIDESGMPKERFSAEFPKEGPSILRIQQVVRGDSAAYFCASSPRRGLDTQYFGPGTRLTVL.

The chain links TRBV6-6 to TRBJ2-7, with D maybe TRBD1 (6 bases). V was pared by 0 bases and J by 4 bases, with 10 bases between. This CDR3 is 14 amino acids long. Per the germline V gene, CDR1 is MNHNY and CDR2 is SVGAGI (reference sequence). In DNA form, the CDR3 reads TGTGCCAGCAGTTACTCGTACAGGGATTACGAGCAGTACTTC. Protein: CASSYSYRDYEQYF.

The J gene is TRBJ2-2, the V gene TRBV5-1; D is unresolved. CDR3 length equals 12 residues. CDR1 is SGHRS, CDR2 YFSETQ, per germline. Deletions cut 3 bases from V and 3 bases from J, with 3 bases between. This CDR3 reads CASSSDTGELFF. CDR3 DNA: TGCGCCAGCAGCTCAGACACCGGGGAGCTGTTTTTT.

The rearrangement joins TRBV10-3 to TRBJ2-2; the D gene could be TRBD1 or TRBD2 (5 bases each). CDR1 is ENHRY and CDR2 is SYGVKD in the germline V gene. Trimming shortened V by 3 bases and J by 3 bases, and 11 bases separated the two germline ends. This CDR3 region has 15 residues. Here the CDR3 reads CAISEYQGDTGELFF. DNA of the CDR3: TGTGCCATCAGTGAATATCAGGGAGACACCGGGGAGCTGTTTTTT.

The chain employs TRBV14 and TRBJ1-1; 7 bases align to TRBD1. Germline V gene data show CDR1 as SGHDN and CDR2 as FVKESK. With V trimmed by 4 bases and J by 4 bases, 15 bases remained unmatched. The CDR3 contains 17 residues. Here the CDR3 DNA reads TGTGCCAGCAGCCCCGACGAGGACAGGTGGGGTGGCACTGAAGCTTTCTTT. Protein product: CASSPDEDRWGGTEAFF.

The chain has TRBV5-6 and TRBJ2-7, with D possibly being TRBD2 (7 bases). Trimming removed 3 bases from V and 10 bases from J, with 14 bases in between. This CDR3 spans 12 amino acids. Germline CDR1 is SGHDT and CDR2 is YYEEEE. This CDR3 is CASSWRGGLQYF. CDR3 nucleotides: TGTGCCAGCAGCTGGAGGGGGGGATTACAGTACTTC. Complete variable domain (other parts from reference TRBV5-6 and TRBJ2-7): DAGVTQSPTHLIKTRGQQVTLRCSPKSGHDTVSWYQQALGQGPQFIFQYYEEEERQRGNFPDRFSGHQFPNYSSELNVNALLLGDSALYLCASSWRGGLQYFGPGTRLTVT.

The chain links TRBV28 to TRBJ2-7; either TRBD1 or TRBD2 may supply D (6 bases each). Germline V CDR1 and CDR2: MDHEN, SYDVKM. The CDR3 runs 15 residues. The V end lost 5 bases, the J end lost 2 bases, and 16 bases lay between the germline ends. The CDR3 DNA follows: TGTGCCAGCAGTACGATGGGGGGCCGCACCTACGAGCAGTACTTC. It specifies CASSTMGGRTYEQYF.

V usage is TRBV19 and J usage is TRBJ1-1, with no clear D. Germline CDR1 LNHDA, CDR2 SQIVND (reference sequence). This CDR3 spans 14 amino acids. Trimming shortened V by 4 bases and J by 1 base, and 10 bases separated the two germline ends. CDR3 in amino acids: CASSKGSKNTEAFF. In DNA, the CDR3 is TGTGCCAGTAGTAAGGGCAGCAAGAACACTGAAGCTTTCTTT.

The gene calls are TRBV2 and TRBJ2-5, with 10 bases lining up with TRBD1. CDR3 length equals 15 residues. After removal of 6 bases from V and 4 bases from J, the junction contained 8 bases not matched to a gene. In germline, CDR1 is SNHLY, CDR2 FYNNEI. The CDR3 DNA follows: TGTGCCAGCAGGGGACAGGGGCTTACGGCAGAGACCCAGTACTTC. Translated, it gives CASRGQGLTAETQYF.

The rearrangement joins TRBV7-9 to TRBJ1-2; 10 nucleotides align to TRBD1. The CDR3 is made up of 16 amino acids. Germline V gives CDR1 SEHNR, CDR2 FQNEAQ (reference sequence). With V trimmed by 3 bases and J by 5 bases, 9 bases remained unmatched. CDR3 loop: CASSFMGQGSLYGYTF. The CDR3 bases are TGTGCCAGCAGCTTTATGGGACAGGGGTCGTTGTATGGCTACACCTTC.

This clone was observed once. The rearrangement links TRBV5-1 to TRBJ1-1; D is unresolved. V was cut by 0 bases and J by 1 base, with 7 bases left in between. The CDR3 runs to 14 residues. Germline V gene sequence: CDR1 SGHRS, CDR2 YFSETQ. CDR3 DNA sequence: TGCGCCAGCAGCTTGGACTGGGGGAACACTGAAGCTTTCTTT. Translating gives CASSLDWGNTEAFF. The full variable domain, rest sourced from reference TRBV5-1 and TRBJ1-1, is KAGVTQTPRYLIKTRGQQVTLSCSPISGHRSVSWYQQTPGQGLQFLFEYFSETQRNKGNFPGRFSGRQFSNSRSEMNVSTLELGDSALYLCASSLDWGNTEAFFGQGTRLTVV.

The chain combines TRBV5-1 with TRBJ2-5, with D perhaps matching TRBD2 (5 bases). V dropped 0 bases and J dropped 3 bases, with 12 bases sitting between them. Germline loops: CDR1 SGHRS, CDR2 YFSETQ. CDR3 length: 15 amino acids. As DNA, the CDR3 is TGCGCCAGCAGCTTGGCCCGGCGGGCCGAAGAGACCCAGTACTTC. Its protein product is CASSLARRAEETQYF.

This rearrangement joins TRBV9 to TRBJ2-1; no reliable D call. Germline-derived CDR1 and CDR2 are SGDLS and YYNGEE. Trimming stripped 0 bases from V and 0 bases from J, with 7 bases between. The CDR3 has 15 amino acids. Here the CDR3 DNA reads TGTGCCAGCAGCGTAGAACACAGCTCCTACAATGAGCAGTTCTTC. This translates into CASSVEHSSYNEQFF.

This chain connects TRBV9 to TRBJ2-1; TRBD2 matches 11 bases. CDR3 length: 15 amino acids. V trimming: 3 bases; J trimming: 8 bases; junction bases outside the gene matches: 7. From germline, CDR1 is SGDLS and CDR2 YYNGEE. CDR3 nucleotides: TGTGCCAGCAGCGCCCAGACTAGCGGGATATATGAGCAGTTCTTC. This sequence encodes CASSAQTSGIYEQFF. Full variable domain (rest looked up from reference TRBV9 and TRBJ2-1): DSGVTQTPKHLITATGQRVTLRCSPRSGDLSVYWYQQSLDQGLQFLIQYYNGEERAKGNILERFSAQQFPDLHSELNLSSLELGDSALYFCASSAQTSGIYEQFFGPGTRLTVL.